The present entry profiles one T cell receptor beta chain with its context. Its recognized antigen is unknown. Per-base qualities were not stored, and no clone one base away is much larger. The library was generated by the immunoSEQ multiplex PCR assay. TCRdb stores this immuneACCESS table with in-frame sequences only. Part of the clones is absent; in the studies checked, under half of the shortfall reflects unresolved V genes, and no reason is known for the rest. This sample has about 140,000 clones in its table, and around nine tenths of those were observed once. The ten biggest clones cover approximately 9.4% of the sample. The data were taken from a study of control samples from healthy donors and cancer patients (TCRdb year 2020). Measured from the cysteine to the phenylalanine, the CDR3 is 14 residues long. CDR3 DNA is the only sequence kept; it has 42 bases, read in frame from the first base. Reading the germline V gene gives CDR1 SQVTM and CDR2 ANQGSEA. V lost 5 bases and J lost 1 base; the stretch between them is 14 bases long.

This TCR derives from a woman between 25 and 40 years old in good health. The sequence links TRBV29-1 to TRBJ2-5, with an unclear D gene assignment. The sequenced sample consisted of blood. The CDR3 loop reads CSVLGMRSQETQYF. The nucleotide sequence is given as TGCAGCGTTTTGGGAATGAGGTCCCAAGAGACCCAGTACTTC.